This entry describes one TCR beta chain. The primer mix had 60 Vbeta and 13 Jbeta primers. Profiling relied on immunoSEQ multiplex PCR, and the TCRdb table lists in-frame clones only, not all of them. Of 180,000 or so clones in the sample, less than 80% were seen once. This sample is drawn from a study of cytomegalovirus exposure and HLA in healthy donors. This CDR3 comprises 19 residues. CDR1 and CDR2 (germline): LGHNA, YSLEER. J gave up 4 bases and V 0 bases, and 17 bases lay outside the gene matches. This sequence was found in a female donor in good health and CMV-seronegative. The rearrangement uses TRBV4-3 and TRBJ1-1; 7 nucleotides match TRBD1. Specimen: PBMCs. The CDR3 loop is CASSQDQRGYRGRGTEAFF. The CDR3 DNA reads as TGCGCCAGCAGCCAAGATCAGAGGGGTTATAGGGGGCGGGGCACTGAAGCTTTCTTT.